Following are 30 T cell receptor beta chains from one sample sequenced in a study of blood T cells in healthy people across ages. Using a J-beta primer mix together with a sample-barcoded 5' primer, a second PCR was run for about 7 to 12 cycles. TCRdb passed the 5' RACE reads through MiXCR, listing each CDR3 protein once. Of some 1,000,000 distinct CDR3 sequences listed, 20% to 25% were seen once; the top ten hold approximately 0.7%. Separately, the same data were catalogued under a study of T cells of mothers and their children.

The sample taken for sequencing was blood. These receptors were taken from a girl under 10 years old in good health.

This chain uses TRBV6-6 with TRBJ2-5, with 11 bases identical to TRBD2. The end of the DNA fits TRBJ2-1 better, so the J call may be wrong. CDR3 length: 16 amino acids. In germline, CDR1 is MNHNY, CDR2 SVGAGI (reference sequence). CDR3 sequence (DNA): TGTGCCAGCAGTTATGCCGGGACTAGCGGCCTAAATGAGCAGTTCTTC. Encoded protein: CASSYAGTSGLNEQFF.

The gene calls are TRBV20-1 and TRBJ1-3; a weak D match, TRBD1 (5 bases). The CDR3 extends over 14 amino acids. V was shortened by 2 bases and J by 3 bases, with 11 bases between the two germline ends. In germline, CDR1 is DFQATT, CDR2 SNEGSKA (reference sequence). CDR3 DNA: TGCAGTGCTAGAAGCCTCGGGGGTGGAAACACCATATATTTT. Translation gives CSARSLGGGNTIYF.

This chain links TRBV20-1 with TRBJ2-4; maybe TRBD2 (5 bases). The CDR3 runs 16 residues. Germline-derived CDR1 and CDR2 are DFQATT and SNEGSKA (reference sequence). Trimming took off 6 bases at V and 0 bases at J, with 18 bases between the two ends. The CDR3 here is CSANGSGDLAKNIQYF. The CDR3 coding sequence is TGCAGTGCCAATGGCTCCGGGGATTTAGCCAAAAACATTCAGTACTTC.

This clonotype was counted a few times. The chain combines TRBV5-1 with TRBJ2-7, with no clear D. There are 15 residues in the CDR3. Per germline, CDR1 SGHRS and CDR2 YFSETQ. V lost 4 bases, J lost 0 bases, and 14 bases lay in between. The CDR3 protein is CASSGAPSSSYEQYF. CDR3 coding DNA: TGCGCCAGCAGCGGCGCGCCGTCGAGCTCCTACGAGCAGTACTTC.

This clonotype was seen once. J is TRBJ2-1 and V is TRBV15; D not certain. This CDR3 has 14 residues. V lost 5 bases, J lost 5 bases, and 13 bases lay in between. Per germline, CDR1 LNHNV and CDR2 YYDKDF (reference sequence). The CDR3: CATSGVTQDNEQFF. In DNA, the CDR3 is TGTGCCACCAGCGGAGTGACTCAGGACAATGAGCAGTTCTTC.

This clonotype was detected many times. The V call is TRBV4-3, the J call TRBJ2-1; D remains ambiguous. CDR3 size: 14 residues. CDR1 LGHNA and CDR2 YSLEER come from the germline V gene. Trimming took 1 base from V and 7 from J, leaving 11 bases between them. The CDR3 spells CASSQVEFLNEQFF. As DNA, the CDR3 is TGCGCCAGCAGCCAAGTGGAATTCTTAAATGAGCAGTTCTTC.

This clonotype was seen a handful of times. The V gene is TRBV12-3 or TRBV12-4, the J gene TRBJ2-1, with 11 bases identical to TRBD2. After removal of 2 bases from V and 4 bases from J, the junction contained 4 bases not matched to a gene. The CDR3 has 16 residues. The CDR3, as DNA: TGTGCCAGCAGTTTATCTAGCGGGGGGAATTACAATGAGCAGTTCTTC. It translates to CASSLSSGGNYNEQFF.

The genes are TRBV20-1 and TRBJ2-7; TRBD2 is a possible D gene (6 bases). The J call may be incorrect, as the DNA end agrees better with TRBJ2-5. Germline V gives CDR1 DFQATT, CDR2 SNEGSKA (reference sequence). This CDR3 spans 13 amino acids. CDR3 sequence: CSASRTMGETQYF. The CDR3, as DNA: TGCAGTGCCTCCCGGACTATGGGAGAGACCCAGTACTTC.

The gene calls are TRBV5-1 and TRBJ2-5, with TRBD2 as a possible D gene (5 bases). The J call may be mistaken, given a closer DNA end match to TRBJ2-1. This CDR3 spans 13 amino acids. The germline V gene has CDR1 SGHRS and CDR2 YFSETQ. The CDR3 DNA follows: TGCGCCAGCAGTCCCAGCGGTAACAATGAGCAGTTCTTC. Translated: CASSPSGNNEQFF.

This clonotype was observed a few times. This chain uses TRBV11-2 with TRBJ2-1; tentative D call: TRBD2 (6 bases). CDR3 length equals 15 residues. The V gene lost 5 bases and the J gene lost 5 bases, with 16 bases spanning the gap. CDR1 and CDR2 from the germline V gene are SGHAT and FQNNGV. The CDR3 DNA follows: TGTGCCAGCAGCCGAACCTCGGGGGACCACAATGAGCAGTTCTTC. As protein: CASSRTSGDHNEQFF.

The chain combines TRBV5-6 with TRBJ2-1; no clear D gene. V was clipped by 4 bases and J by 10 bases, with 15 bases between them. The CDR3 consists of 13 residues. Germline V gives CDR1 SGHDT, CDR2 YYEEEE. CDR3 protein: CASSPSPMGEQFF. CDR3 DNA sequence: TGTGCCAGCAGCCCCTCACCGATGGGGGAGCAGTTCTTC.

This rearrangement joins TRBV6-1 to TRBJ2-5, with D maybe TRBD1 (6 bases). This CDR3 region has 13 residues. V lost 8 bases, J lost 5 bases, and 15 bases lay in between. From germline, CDR1 is MNHNS and CDR2 SASEGT. Written as DNA, the CDR3 is TGTGCCAGCCGGACAGTGGAGCGTGAGACCCAGTACTTC. Its protein product is CASRTVERETQYF.

This chain connects TRBV9 to TRBJ2-7, with 13 bases identical to TRBD2. The J call is in doubt because the DNA end fits TRBJ2-5 better. The CDR3 runs to 15 residues. The V gene's germline CDR1 is SGDLS and CDR2 YYNGEE. Here the CDR3 reads CASSTLAGGQETQYF. CDR3 sequence (DNA): TGTGCCAGCAGCACACTAGCGGGGGGGCAAGAGACCCAGTACTTC.

In nucleotides, the CDR3 is TGTGCCAGCAGCTTAGAGGGGTGGGGGGAGCAGTTCTTC. Its protein is CASSLEGWGEQFF. This chain uses TRBV11-2 with TRBJ2-1; D assignment may be TRBD1 or TRBD2 (5 bases each). CDR3 length equals 13 residues. The germline gives CDR1 SGHAT, CDR2 FQNNGV. V gave up 0 bases and J gave up 10 bases, with 10 bases separating them.

This clonotype was seen only a few times. The V call is TRBV7-9, the J call TRBJ2-5; a possible D gene is TRBD1 (6 bases). Looked up from germline, CDR1 is SEHNR and CDR2 is FQNEAQ (reference sequence). With 2 bases removed from V and 5 bases from J, the gap between germline ends came to 15 bases. The CDR3 covers 15 residues. CDR3: CASSLTRGVPETQYF. For the CDR3, the DNA is TGTGCCAGCAGCTTAACCAGGGGAGTGCCTGAGACCCAGTACTTC.

The rearrangement uses TRBV7-2 and TRBJ1-4; D remains ambiguous. V dropped 1 base and J dropped 7 bases, with 19 bases sitting between them. The CDR3 has 17 residues. CDR1 is SGHTA and CDR2 is FQGNSA in the germline V gene. DNA of the CDR3: TGTGCCAGCAGCTTAGAGGCACCCTCATTCTCGGGTGAAAAACTGTTTTTT. Protein: CASSLEAPSFSGEKLFF.

This clonotype turned up a few times. The chain is built from TRBV5-5 and TRBJ1-3, with 9 positions matching TRBD1. CDR1 SGHKS and CDR2 YYEKEE come from the germline V gene (reference sequence). The CDR3 is 17 amino acids. Trimming at V came to 0 bases and at J to 1 base, leaving 5 bases not matched to a gene. CDR3 region: CASSLAYGTGSGNTIYF. The CDR3 nucleotides are TGTGCCAGCAGCTTGGCCTATGGGACAGGGTCTGGAAACACCATATATTTT.

The chain carries TRBV15 and TRBJ2-5; TRBD2 is a possible D gene (6 bases). V gave up 3 bases and J gave up 5 bases, with 19 bases separating them. CDR1 is LNHNV, CDR2 YYDKDF, per germline (reference sequence). The CDR3 is made up of 16 amino acids. The CDR3: CATSRGPGVIAETQYF. CDR3 bases: TGTGCCACCAGCAGGGGGCCGGGGGTCATCGCGGAGACCCAGTACTTC.

This clonotype was counted a few times. The chain carries TRBV10-3 and TRBJ2-5; 7 bases fit TRBD1. The DNA end is a closer match to TRBJ2-1, so the J assignment may be wrong. Per the germline V gene, CDR1 is ENHRY and CDR2 is SYGVKD. The CDR3 sequence is 21 residues long. The DNA for the CDR3 is TGTGCCATCAGTGAGTCAGGCTGGGGGAAGACCGGGACAGCCAGCTCCTACGAGCAGTTCTTC. This translates into CAISESGWGKTGTASSYEQFF.

Regarding this clonotype: One end of the junction fails to match germline, which may point to a read error. The gene calls are TRBV5-6 and TRBJ2-7; perhaps TRBD1 as D (5 bases). CDR1 and CDR2 from the germline V gene are SGHDT and YYEEEE. The CDR3 is made up of 13 amino acids. The CDR3 DNA follows: TGTGCCGGCAGCTTCCGACAGACCTACGAGCAGTACTTC. This gives the protein CAGSFRQTYEQYF.

V is TRBV10-3 and J is TRBJ2-1, with TRBD1 identical over 9 bases. Germline V gene sequence: CDR1 ENHRY, CDR2 SYGVKD. The trim removed 6 bases at V and 7 bases at J, leaving 13 bases unmatched. The CDR3 spans 16 residues. The CDR3, as DNA: TGTGCCATCAGGGCGGGACAGGGTTTGGGATCAAATGAGCAGTTCTTC. This translates into CAIRAGQGLGSNEQFF.

The chain couples TRBV4-1 to TRBJ2-1; TRBD2 is a possible D gene (6 bases). This CDR3 contains 14 residues. V was shortened by 8 bases and J by 6 bases, with 17 bases between the two germline ends. Germline V gene data show CDR1 as MGHRA and CDR2 as YSYEKL. This CDR3 reads CASWGGNFVNEQFF. The CDR3 DNA follows: TGCGCCAGCTGGGGCGGGAACTTTGTCAATGAGCAGTTCTTC.

This clonotype was seen a few times. The chain carries TRBV20-1 and TRBJ2-7; D not certain. V lost 0 bases to trimming and J lost 0 bases, with 9 bases between them. The CDR3 has 14 amino acids. Germline loops: CDR1 DFQATT, CDR2 SNEGSKA (reference sequence). Here the CDR3 reads CSARDGRASYEQYF. DNA for the CDR3: TGCAGTGCTAGAGATGGAAGGGCCTCCTACGAGCAGTACTTC.

This chain's CDR3 is CASSSGTSGTEFF. The CDR3 bases are TGTGCCAGCAGCTCAGGGACTAGCGGGACCGAGTTCTTC. The chain links TRBV3-1 to TRBJ2-1, with TRBD2 matching 13 bases. After removal of 5 bases from V and 14 bases from J, the junction contained 6 bases not matched to a gene. The V gene's germline CDR1 is LGHDT and CDR2 YNNKEL (reference sequence). This CDR3 is 13 amino acids long.

This clonotype was observed a few times. The CDR3 sequence: CATAGIRGQYGETQYF. The CDR3 DNA follows: TGTGCCACAGCCGGCATCAGGGGGCAATATGGAGAGACCCAGTACTTC. The chain is built from TRBV6-2 or TRBV6-3 and TRBJ2-5; TRBD1 matches 8 bases. The CDR3 contains 16 residues. Germline CDR1 MNHEY, CDR2 SVGEGT. V dropped 10 bases and J dropped 4; count of bases not matched to a gene: 17.

V gene TRBV28 combines with J gene TRBJ2-5; 7 nucleotides align to TRBD1. The J call may be in error: the DNA end matches TRBJ2-7 better. This CDR3 comprises 15 residues. The V gene's germline CDR1 is MDHEN and CDR2 SYDVKM. CDR3 sequence reads: CASSSNRDRIYEQYF. CDR3 nucleotides: TGTGCCAGCAGCTCCAACCGGGACAGAATATACGAGCAGTACTTC.

This clonotype was detected only a few times. The junction does not match germline at one end; this may be a read error. This chain uses TRBV4-2 with TRBJ1-1; D is perhaps TRBD1 (5 bases). The CDR3 totals 14 residues. Germline CDR1 reads LGHNA; CDR2 reads YNFKEQ. The CDR3 DNA follows: TGTGCCAGTCAGGACACAATTTTGAACACTGTAGCTTTCTTT. Residues: CASQDTILNTVAFF.

Only a few counts were recorded for this clonotype. V and J are TRBV3-1 and TRBJ2-7; TRBD1 aligns across 11 bases. J lost 6 bases, V lost 2 bases, and 3 bases had no gene match. CDR3 length equals 14 residues. The germline V gene has CDR1 LGHDT and CDR2 YNNKEL (reference sequence). Here the CDR3 reads CASSQTDRGLEQYF. The CDR3 DNA reads TGTGCCAGCAGCCAAACGGACAGGGGGCTCGAGCAGTACTTC.

A few counts support this clonotype. V and J are TRBV10-3 and TRBJ1-2; unclear D gene. Germline V gene data show CDR1 as ENHRY and CDR2 as SYGVKD. The germline V and J ends were trimmed by 6 bases and 2 bases, with 10 bases remaining between them. This CDR3 is built from 13 residues. CDR3 protein: CAISTPANYGYTF. CDR3 DNA: TGTGCCATCAGCACTCCGGCGAACTATGGCTACACCTTC.

The chain links TRBV12-3 or TRBV12-4 to TRBJ2-1; D is undetermined. V gave up 6 bases and J gave up 11 bases, with 8 bases separating them. This CDR3 contains 10 residues. The CDR3 DNA is TGTGCCAGCAGCTATGATAAGCAGTTCTTC. Translated: CASSYDKQFF.